This T cell receptor (beta chain) was recovered during a study of blood T cell repertoires in COVID-19. The data were produced by immunoSEQ multiplex PCR, yet TCRdb's version contains in-frame clones alone and is incomplete. The sample comprises about 170,000 clones, around 84% of which are singletons, and around 15% rests with the top ten. The CDR3 totals 15 residues. Per the germline V gene, CDR1 is SGHTA and CDR2 is FQGNSA. The germline V and J ends were trimmed by 2 bases and 7 bases, with 17 bases remaining between them. Source material: PBMCs or T cells enriched from blood (not recorded which). The V gene is TRBV7-2, the J gene TRBJ1-2; D possibly corresponds to TRBD1 (6 bases). This sequence was found in a man aged 45-60 years who had recovered from COVID-19. CDR3 DNA: TGTGCCAGCAGCTTATTTCGGACAGATTATGTTGGCTACACCTTC. This encodes CASSLFRTDYVGYTF.